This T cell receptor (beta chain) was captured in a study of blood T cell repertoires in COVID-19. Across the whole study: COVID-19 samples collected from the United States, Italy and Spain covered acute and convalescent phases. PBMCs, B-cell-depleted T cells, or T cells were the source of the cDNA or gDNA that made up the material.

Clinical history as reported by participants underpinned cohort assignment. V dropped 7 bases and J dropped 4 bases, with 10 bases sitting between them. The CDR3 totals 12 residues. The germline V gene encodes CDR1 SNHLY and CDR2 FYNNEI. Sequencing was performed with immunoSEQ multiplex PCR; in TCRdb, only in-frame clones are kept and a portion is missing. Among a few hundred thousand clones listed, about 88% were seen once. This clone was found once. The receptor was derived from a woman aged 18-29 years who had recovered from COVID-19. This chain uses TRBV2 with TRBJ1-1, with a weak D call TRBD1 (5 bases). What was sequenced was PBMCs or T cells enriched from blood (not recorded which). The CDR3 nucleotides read TGTGCCAGCAAGGGGTTCGGCACTGAAGCTTTCTTT. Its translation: CASKGFGTEAFF.